Listed below are T cell receptor beta chains from one sample, sequenced in a study of blood T cell repertoires in COVID-19. Clones were read by immunoSEQ multiplex PCR, and TCRdb kept only the in-frame ones, dropping some. The sample consists of about 95,000 clones, around 87% of them appearing once. The sequencing sample was made of peripheral blood. These receptor sequences come from a human donor in a cohort sampled during active COVID-19. The CDR3 runs from the conserved cysteine through the conserved F or W. D genes are given only for firm matches. Where a row states a size, it is once, few, many or the class of an expanded clone; other rows omit it.

V gene,clone size,D gene,J gene,CDR3 length,CDR3 protein,CDR3 DNA
TRBV2,-,TRBD1,TRBJ1-3,16,CASSFDRGQTGNTIYF,TGTGCCAGCAGTTTCGACAGGGGGCAAACTGGAAACACCATATATTTT
TRBV6-6,-,TRBD1,TRBJ2-7,13,CASGPGGTGEQYF,TGTGCCAGCGGTCCGGGTGGGACAGGGGAGCAGTACTTC
TRBV7-9,-,-,TRBJ1-5,14,CASSSQGFNQPQHF,TGTGCCAGCAGCAGTCAGGGTTTCAATCAGCCCCAGCATTTT
TRBV14,-,TRBD2,TRBJ2-1,19,CASSPGTSGLIPIYNEQFF,TGTGCCAGCAGCCCTGGGACTAGCGGGCTAATCCCCATATACAATGAGCAGTTCTTC
TRBV10-1,-,-,TRBJ1-1,15,CANPVKGGMNTEAFF,TGCGCCAACCCGGTAAAGGGCGGGATGAACACTGAAGCTTTCTTT
TRBV6-5,-,TRBD1,TRBJ2-5,14,CASQYRGIQETQYF,TGTGCCAGTCAATACAGGGGAATCCAAGAGACCCAGTACTTC
TRBV7-8,-,-,TRBJ1-2,13,CASSPSGVYGYTF,TGTGCCAGCAGCCCCTCCGGGGTCTATGGCTACACCTTC
TRBV11-2,-,TRBD1,TRBJ1-6,13,CASSRDSPSPLHF,TGTGCCAGCAGCCGGGACAGTCCTTCACCCCTCCACTTT
TRBV6-5,once,-,TRBJ1-3,13,CASSPGGRNTIYF,TGTGCCAGCAGCCCCGGGGGACGAAACACCATATATTTT
TRBV5-1,-,TRBD1,TRBJ2-1,17,CASTFAFPGQGDYEQFF,TGCGCCAGCACCTTTGCGTTCCCGGGACAGGGGGACTATGAGCAGTTCTTC
TRBV7-2,once,-,TRBJ1-3,15,CASSLAAGPGNTIYF,TGTGCCAGCAGCTTAGCGGCGGGTCCCGGAAACACCATATATTTT
TRBV7-2,-,TRBD1,TRBJ1-2,16,CASSLERTGGENGYTF,TGTGCCAGCAGCTTAGAGCGGACAGGGGGCGAAAATGGCTACACCTTC
TRBV3-1/TRBV3-2,-,TRBD1,TRBJ1-6,14,CASSPQGNRSPLHF,TGTGCCAGCAGCCCACAGGGGAATAGGTCACCCCTCCACTTT
TRBV29-1,-,-,TRBJ2-5,14,CSARIDYIGETQYF,TGCAGCGCCCGAATCGACTACATTGGGGAGACCCAGTACTTC
TRBV7-9,once,-,TRBJ2-1,15,CASSLAESSYNEQFF,TGTGCCAGCAGCTTAGCGGAGAGCTCCTACAATGAGCAGTTCTTC
TRBV6-6,once,-,TRBJ1-4,16,CASSIDQATGGEKLFF,TGTGCCAGCAGTATAGACCAGGCCACCGGGGGTGAAAAACTGTTTTTT
TRBV12-2,-,-,TRBJ2-1,14,CASRPGSFDNEQFF,TGTGCAAGTCGCCCAGGGTCCTTCGACAATGAGCAGTTCTTC
TRBV5-1,-,TRBD2,TRBJ2-5,17,CASSLPTSGANQETQYF,TGCGCCAGCAGCTTGCCGACTAGCGGGGCCAACCAAGAGACCCAGTACTTC
TRBV28,-,-,TRBJ1-1,14,CASSFHSMNTEAFF,TGTGCCAGCAGTTTCCACTCAATGAACACTGAAGCTTTCTTT
TRBV7-9,-,-,TRBJ2-3,13,CASSSQGRDTQYF,TGTGCCAGCAGCTCACAGGGTAGAGATACGCAGTATTTT
TRBV7-2,-,-,TRBJ1-5,15,CASSAAQGQGQPQHF,TGTGCCAGCAGCGCCGCCCAGGGCCAGGGTCAGCCCCAGCATTTT
TRBV6-5,-,TRBD1,TRBJ1-3,16,CASSFDRGLSGNTIYF,TGTGCCAGCAGTTTCGACAGGGGACTCTCTGGAAACACCATATATTTT
TRBV27,-,-,TRBJ2-5,16,CASSSSPQGPEGTQYF,TGTGCCAGCAGTTCCTCCCCGCAGGGTCCGGAGGGGACCCAGTACTTC
TRBV5-1,few,TRBD2,TRBJ2-7,16,CASSRTSGGPPYEQYF,TGCGCCAGCAGCAGGACTAGCGGGGGGCCCCCCTACGAGCAGTACTTC
TRBV2,-,-,TRBJ2-7,14,CASREGPKALEQYF,TGTGCCAGCAGGGAGGGGCCCAAGGCGCTCGAGCAGTACTTC
TRBV3-1/TRBV3-2,-,-,TRBJ1-2,12,CASSPGGRGYTF,TGTGCCAGCAGCCCGGGGGGGCGCGGCTACACCTTC
TRBV5-4,-,TRBD2,TRBJ2-7,16,CASSNPSGGSYYEQYF,TGTGCCAGCAGCAACCCTAGCGGGGGGTCATACTACGAGCAGTACTTC
TRBV5-1,once,TRBD2,TRBJ2-1,15,CASSVGEGGYNEQFF,TGCGCCAGCAGTGTCGGGGAGGGTGGCTACAATGAGCAGTTCTTC
TRBV10-3,-,-,TRBJ1-1,13,CAIKGNSGTEAFF,TGTGCCATCAAGGGGAACTCGGGCACTGAAGCTTTCTTT
TRBV3-1/TRBV3-2,-,-,TRBJ1-1,14,CASSQVGSNTEAFF,TGTGCCAGCAGCCAAGTCGGTAGTAACACTGAAGCTTTCTTT
TRBV7-2,-,-,TRBJ1-1,14,CASSPRGQGTEAFF,TGTGCCAGCAGCCCGAGAGGGCAAGGCACTGAAGCTTTCTTT
TRBV5-1,once,-,TRBJ1-1,15,CASSLSAASNTEAFF,TGCGCCAGCAGCTTGTCCGCGGCGAGTAACACTGAAGCTTTCTTT
TRBV4-1,-,-,TRBJ1-6,19,CASSQDPTWYRARNSPLHF,TGCGCCAGCAGCCAAGATCCTACCTGGTACAGGGCGAGGAATTCACCCCTCCACTTT
TRBV18,-,-,TRBJ1-2,15,CASSPDLEANYGYTF,TGTGCCAGCTCCCCCGACCTCGAGGCTAACTATGGCTACACCTTC
TRBV5-1,-,TRBD2,TRBJ2-3,17,CASSYLGGAGGTDTQYF,TGCGCCAGCAGCTACCTCGGAGGGGCGGGGGGCACAGATACGCAGTATTTT
TRBV19,-,-,TRBJ1-4,12,CASSSLDWKLFF,TGTGCCAGTAGTTCCCTTGACTGGAAACTGTTTTTT
TRBV7-2,-,-,TRBJ2-1,14,CASSEGALYNEQFF,TGTGCCAGCAGCGAGGGAGCCCTATACAATGAGCAGTTCTTC